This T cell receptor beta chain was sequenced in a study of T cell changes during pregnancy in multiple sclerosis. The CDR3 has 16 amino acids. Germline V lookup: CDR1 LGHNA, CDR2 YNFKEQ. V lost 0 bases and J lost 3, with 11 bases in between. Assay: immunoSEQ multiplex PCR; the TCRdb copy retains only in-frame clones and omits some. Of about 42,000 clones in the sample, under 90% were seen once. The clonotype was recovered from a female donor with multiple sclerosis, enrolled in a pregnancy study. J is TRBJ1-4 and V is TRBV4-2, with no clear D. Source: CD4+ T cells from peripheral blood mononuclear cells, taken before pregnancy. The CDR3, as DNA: TGTGCCAGCAGCCAAGATCCTGTGAGGGCTAATGAAAAACTGTTTTTT. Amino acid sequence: CASSQDPVRANEKLFF.